A selection of T cell receptor beta chains follows, all from one sample in a study of blood T cell repertoires in COVID-19. Clones were read by immunoSEQ multiplex PCR, and TCRdb kept only the in-frame ones, dropping some. The sample lists about 330,000 clones, about 85% occurring once. The sequencing input was PBMCs or T cells enriched from blood (not recorded which). All receptors derive from a woman in her twenties or thirties who had recovered from COVID-19. The CDR3 runs from the conserved cysteine through the conserved F or W.

TRBV18	TRBJ2-7	CASSSGQGRVDEQYF
TRBV7-9	TRBJ2-7	CASSRRERGSLQYF
TRBV6-5	TRBJ1-1	CASSFQGAAEAFF
TRBV4-1	TRBJ1-2	CASSQDSGGGYYGYTF
TRBV11-2	TRBJ2-3	CASSHTKGLAVAGTQYF
TRBV2	TRBJ2-2	CASKRQQGANTGELFF
TRBV7-2	TRBJ1-1	CASSVITANTEAFF
TRBV18	TRBJ1-2	CASSPARNDYGYTF
TRBV3-1/TRBV3-2	TRBJ2-7	CASSQVMASILEQYF
TRBV30	TRBJ1-4	CAWSVGRGRNEKLFF
TRBV7-9	TRBJ2-7	CASSWGQDYEQYF
TRBV12-5	TRBJ1-2	CASALRSGGYTF
TRBV19	TRBJ2-6	CASSMRASGANVLTF
TRBV7-9	TRBJ1-5	CASSLSSGSNQPQHF
TRBV3-1/TRBV3-2	TRBJ1-5	CASSQDQGQHRSNQPQHF
TRBV19	TRBJ1-2	CASSITDNYGYTF
TRBV27	TRBJ1-2	CASRGQGLNGYTF
TRBV30	TRBJ2-1	CAWSVGGNNEQFF
TRBV21-1	TRBJ1-4	CASSTHERQGSEKLFF
TRBV18	TRBJ1-5	CASSPTGGLGNQPQHF
TRBV27	TRBJ1-6	CASSTIQGTYNSPLHF
TRBV6-5	TRBJ1-5	CASSTNRNQPQHF
TRBV18	TRBJ1-2	CASSLTGTDYGYTF
TRBV30	TRBJ1-2	CARTETQSFNYGYTF
TRBV9	TRBJ2-7	CASSVGGQGWDEQYF
TRBV14	TRBJ2-7	CASSHLQGFAAEQYF
TRBV27	TRBJ2-5	CASSPRAGGETQYF
TRBV9	TRBJ1-1	CASSVGTLLNTEAFF
TRBV9	TRBJ2-4	CASSEGSQGVGNIQYF
TRBV4-1	TRBJ2-1	CASSVVGLIYNEQFF
TRBV19	TRBJ1-5	CASSIDYRTANQPQHF
TRBV29-1	TRBJ2-7	CSVGWAGGSYEQYF
TRBV19	TRBJ1-2	CASSKSGTGGYGYTF
TRBV5-6	TRBJ2-3	CASSLGGGGVDTQYF
TRBV5-1	TRBJ2-3	CASSIGGTADTQYF
TRBV7-2	TRBJ1-2	CASSPTGNYGYTF
TRBV4-1	TRBJ1-6	CASSQDLRGSYNSPLHF
TRBV6-5	TRBJ1-2	CASSYSEGFNYGYTF
TRBV19	TRBJ1-5	CASSMTASNQPQHF
TRBV18	TRBJ1-2	CASSPPPAGARGYTF
TRBV14	TRBJ1-1	CASSPLGTEDFAEAFF
TRBV28	TRBJ1-1	CASRLTGTGWNTEAFF
TRBV19	TRBJ2-5	CASSIKDRGIETQYF
TRBV19	TRBJ1-1	CASSWTGSLRNTEAFF
TRBV27	TRBJ1-1	CASCLGQGGTEAFF
TRBV19	TRBJ2-1	CASTLGTGGSNEQFF
TRBV4-1	TRBJ2-3	CASSPSRGGGDTQYF